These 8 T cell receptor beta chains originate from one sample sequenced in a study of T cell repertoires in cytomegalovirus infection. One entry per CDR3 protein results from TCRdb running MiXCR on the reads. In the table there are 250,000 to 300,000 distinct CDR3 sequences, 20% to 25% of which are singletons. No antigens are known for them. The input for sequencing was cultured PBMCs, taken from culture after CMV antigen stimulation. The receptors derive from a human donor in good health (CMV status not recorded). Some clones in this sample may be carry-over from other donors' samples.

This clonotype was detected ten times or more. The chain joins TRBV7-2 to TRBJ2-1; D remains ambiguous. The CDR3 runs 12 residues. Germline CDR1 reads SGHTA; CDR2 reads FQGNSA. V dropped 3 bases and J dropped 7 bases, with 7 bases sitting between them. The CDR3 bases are TGTGCCAGCAGCTTTAGGGCGAATGAGCAGTTCTTC. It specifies CASSFRANEQFF.

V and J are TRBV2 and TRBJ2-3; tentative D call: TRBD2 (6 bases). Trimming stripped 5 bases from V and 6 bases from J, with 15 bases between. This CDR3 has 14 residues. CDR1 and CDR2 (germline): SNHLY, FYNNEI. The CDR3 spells CASSRGGMGDTQYF. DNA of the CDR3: TGTGCCAGCAGTAGAGGCGGGATGGGTGATACGCAGTATTTT.

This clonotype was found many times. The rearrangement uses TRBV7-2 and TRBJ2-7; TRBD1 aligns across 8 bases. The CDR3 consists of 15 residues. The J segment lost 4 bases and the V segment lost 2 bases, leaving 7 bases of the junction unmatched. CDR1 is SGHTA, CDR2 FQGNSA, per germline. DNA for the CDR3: TGTGCCAGCAGCTTATCGGGACAGGCCCCTTACGAGCAGTACTTC. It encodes CASSLSGQAPYEQYF.

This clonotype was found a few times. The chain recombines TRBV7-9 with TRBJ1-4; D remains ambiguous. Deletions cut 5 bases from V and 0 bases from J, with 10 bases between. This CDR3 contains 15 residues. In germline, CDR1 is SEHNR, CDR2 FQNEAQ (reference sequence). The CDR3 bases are TGTGCCAGCAGCCCCCTCGGATCAACTAATGAAAAACTGTTTTTT. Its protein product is CASSPLGSTNEKLFF.

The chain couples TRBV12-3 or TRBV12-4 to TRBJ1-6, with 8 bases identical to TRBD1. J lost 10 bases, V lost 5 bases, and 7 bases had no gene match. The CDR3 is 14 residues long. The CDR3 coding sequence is TGTGCCAGCAGTCGTGGACAGGGCGGGTCACCCCTCCACTTT. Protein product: CASSRGQGGSPLHF.

The CDR3 protein is CASSLWAGVDQPQHF. CDR3 coding DNA: TGCGCCAGCAGCTTGTGGGCAGGGGTAGATCAGCCCCAGCATTTT. The chain uses TRBV5-1 and TRBJ1-5; possibly TRBD1 for D (6 bases). CDR1 is SGHRS and CDR2 is YFSETQ in the germline V gene. V was trimmed by 1 base and J by 5 bases, leaving 13 bases between them. CDR3 size: 15 residues.

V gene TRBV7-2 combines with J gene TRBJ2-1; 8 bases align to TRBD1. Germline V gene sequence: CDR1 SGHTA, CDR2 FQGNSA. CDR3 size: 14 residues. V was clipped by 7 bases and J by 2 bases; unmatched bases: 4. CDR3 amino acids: CASIDRGPYNEQFF. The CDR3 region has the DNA TGTGCCAGCATCGACAGGGGTCCCTACAATGAGCAGTTCTTC.

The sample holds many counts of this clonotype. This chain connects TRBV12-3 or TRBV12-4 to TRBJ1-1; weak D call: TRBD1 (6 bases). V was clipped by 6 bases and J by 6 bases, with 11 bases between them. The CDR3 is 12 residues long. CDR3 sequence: CASSRGGSEAFF. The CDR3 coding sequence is TGTGCCAGCAGCAGGGGTGGATCTGAAGCTTTCTTT.